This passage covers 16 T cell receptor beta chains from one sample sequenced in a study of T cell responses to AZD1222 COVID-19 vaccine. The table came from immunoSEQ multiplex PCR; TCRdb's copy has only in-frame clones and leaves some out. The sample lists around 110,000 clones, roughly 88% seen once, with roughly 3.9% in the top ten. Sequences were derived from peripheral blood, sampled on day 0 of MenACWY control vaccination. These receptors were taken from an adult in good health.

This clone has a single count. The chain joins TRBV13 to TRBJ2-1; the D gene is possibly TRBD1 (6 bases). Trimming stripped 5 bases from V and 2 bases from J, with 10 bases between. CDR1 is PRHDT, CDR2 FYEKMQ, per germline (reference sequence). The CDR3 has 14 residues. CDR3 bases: TGTGCCAGCAGCAACAGGGACCCCTACAATGAGCAGTTCTTC. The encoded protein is CASSNRDPYNEQFF. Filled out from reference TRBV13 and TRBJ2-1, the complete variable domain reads AAGVIQSPRHLIKEKRETATLKCYPIPRHDTVYWYQQGPGQDPQFLISFYEKMQSDKGSIPDRFSAQQFSDYHSELNMSSLELGDSALYFCASSNRDPYNEQFFGPGTRLTVL.

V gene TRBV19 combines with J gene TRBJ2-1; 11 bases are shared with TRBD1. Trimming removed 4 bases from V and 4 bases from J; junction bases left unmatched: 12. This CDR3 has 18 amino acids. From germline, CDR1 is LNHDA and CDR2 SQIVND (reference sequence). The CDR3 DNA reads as TGTGCCAGTAGTACAACCCGGGACAGGGGGGGTCCATACAATGAGCAGTTCTTC. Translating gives CASSTTRDRGGPYNEQFF.

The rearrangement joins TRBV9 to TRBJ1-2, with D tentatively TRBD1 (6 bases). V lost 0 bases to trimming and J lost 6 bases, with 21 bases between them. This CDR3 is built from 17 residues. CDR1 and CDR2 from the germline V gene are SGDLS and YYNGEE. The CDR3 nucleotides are TGTGCCAGCAGCGTAGAGATACGGGGGCCGGCAATGGATGGCTACACCTTC. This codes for CASSVEIRGPAMDGYTF.

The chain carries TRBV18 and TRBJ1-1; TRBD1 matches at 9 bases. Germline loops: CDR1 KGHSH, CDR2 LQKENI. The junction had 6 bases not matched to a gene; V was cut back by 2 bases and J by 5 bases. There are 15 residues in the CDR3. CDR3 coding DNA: TGTGCCAGCTCACCATCGACAGGGGGAAGTACTGAAGCTTTCTTT. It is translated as CASSPSTGGSTEAFF.

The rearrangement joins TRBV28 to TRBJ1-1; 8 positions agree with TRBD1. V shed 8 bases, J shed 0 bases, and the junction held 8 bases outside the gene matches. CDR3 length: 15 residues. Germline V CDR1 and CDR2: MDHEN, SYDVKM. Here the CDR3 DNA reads TGTGCCAGCCGGGGACAGGCTCTCATGAACACTGAAGCTTTCTTT. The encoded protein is CASRGQALMNTEAFF.

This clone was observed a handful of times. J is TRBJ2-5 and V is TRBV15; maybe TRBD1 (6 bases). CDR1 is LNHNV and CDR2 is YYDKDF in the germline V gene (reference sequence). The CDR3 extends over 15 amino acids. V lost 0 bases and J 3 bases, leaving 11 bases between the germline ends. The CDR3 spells CATSRETGSKETQYF. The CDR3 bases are TGTGCCACCAGCAGAGAAACAGGGAGTAAAGAGACCCAGTACTTC.

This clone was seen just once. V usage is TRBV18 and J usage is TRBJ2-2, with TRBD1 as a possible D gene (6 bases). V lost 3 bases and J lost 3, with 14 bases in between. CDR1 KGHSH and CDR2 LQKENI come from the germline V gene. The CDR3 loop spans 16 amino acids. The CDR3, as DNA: TGTGCCAGCTCACCCAGACAGGATTCCTACACCGGGGAGCTGTTTTTT. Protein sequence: CASSPRQDSYTGELFF.

The CDR3 DNA sequence: TGCGCCAGCAGCTTGGTAGGGACAGGCGATCAAGAGACCCAGTACTTC. This encodes CASSLVGTGDQETQYF. V is TRBV5-1 and J is TRBJ2-5; 8 bases fit TRBD1. The length of the CDR3 is 16 residues. The germline gives CDR1 SGHRS, CDR2 YFSETQ. With V trimmed by 0 bases and J by 2 bases, 6 bases remained unmatched.

CDR3 nucleotides: TGTGCCAGCAGCGGATCAGCGGGGGGGCTCAGAGAGACCCAGTACTTC. This encodes CASSGSAGGLRETQYF. The rearrangement uses TRBV5-6 and TRBJ2-5, with 10 bases aligning to TRBD2. CDR1 is SGHDT, CDR2 YYEEEE, per germline. The CDR3 consists of 16 residues. V lost 4 bases and J lost 4; bases outside the gene matches: 10.

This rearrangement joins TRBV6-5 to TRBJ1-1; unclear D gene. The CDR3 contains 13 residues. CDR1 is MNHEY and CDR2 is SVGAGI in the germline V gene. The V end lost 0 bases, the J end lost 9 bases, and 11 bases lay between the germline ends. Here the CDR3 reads CASSYSQNLKAFF. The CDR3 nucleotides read TGTGCCAGCAGTTACTCGCAAAACCTCAAAGCTTTCTTT.

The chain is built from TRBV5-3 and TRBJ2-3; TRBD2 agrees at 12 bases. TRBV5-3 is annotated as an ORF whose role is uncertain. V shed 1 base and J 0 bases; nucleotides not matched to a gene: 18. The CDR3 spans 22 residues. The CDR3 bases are TGTGCCAGAAGCTTGTTGAAGTCCAGCCGGCTAGCGGGGGGGAAGAGCACAGATACGCAGTATTTT. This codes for CARSLLKSSRLAGGKSTDTQYF.

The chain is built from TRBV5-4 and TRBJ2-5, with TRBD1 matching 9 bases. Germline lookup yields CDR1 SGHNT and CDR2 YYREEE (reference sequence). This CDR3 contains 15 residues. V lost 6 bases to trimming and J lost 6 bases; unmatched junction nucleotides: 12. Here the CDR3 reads CASTKSVTGGQTQYF. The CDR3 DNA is TGTGCCAGCACGAAATCAGTAACAGGGGGCCAGACCCAGTACTTC.

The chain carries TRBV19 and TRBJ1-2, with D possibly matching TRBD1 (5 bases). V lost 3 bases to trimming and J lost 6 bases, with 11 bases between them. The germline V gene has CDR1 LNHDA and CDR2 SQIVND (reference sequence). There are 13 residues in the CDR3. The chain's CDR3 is CASSIQGRDGYTF. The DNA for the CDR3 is TGTGCCAGTAGTATTCAGGGAAGGGATGGCTACACCTTC.

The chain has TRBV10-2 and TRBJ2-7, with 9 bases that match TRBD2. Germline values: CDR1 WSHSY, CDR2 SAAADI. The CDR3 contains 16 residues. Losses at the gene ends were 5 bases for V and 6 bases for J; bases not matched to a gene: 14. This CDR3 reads CASSSLPGGGAVEQYF. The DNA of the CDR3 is TGCGCCAGCAGTTCCCTTCCGGGCGGGGGGGCAGTCGAGCAGTACTTC.

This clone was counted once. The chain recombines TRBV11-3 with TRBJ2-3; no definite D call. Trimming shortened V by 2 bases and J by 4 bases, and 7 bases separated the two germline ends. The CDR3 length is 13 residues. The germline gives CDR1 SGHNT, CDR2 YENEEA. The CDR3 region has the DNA TGTGCCAGCAGCTTAAGACGATCAGATACGCAGTATTTT. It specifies CASSLRRSDTQYF.

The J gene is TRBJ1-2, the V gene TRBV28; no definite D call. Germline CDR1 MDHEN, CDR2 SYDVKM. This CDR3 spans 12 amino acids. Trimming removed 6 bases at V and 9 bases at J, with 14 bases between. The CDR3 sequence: CASSYHGESYTF. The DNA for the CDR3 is TGTGCCAGCAGCTACCATGGGGAGAGCTACACCTTC.